This T cell receptor (beta chain) was sequenced in a study of blood T cell repertoires in COVID-19 (dated by TCRdb to the early 2020s). With regard to the full study: Collaborator samples came from the United States, Italy and Spain and covered acute and convalescent phases of COVID-19. Where HLA class I and class II types were available, the types were taken from metadata supplied by the sample provider, not from assay-based typing. Samples came from the ongoing ImmuneRACE study (first 160 participants) plus 1,254 subjects from 6 global collaborators. Deeply sampled blood TCRbeta repertoires from subjects exposed to, actively infected with, or recovered from COVID-19 were included in the dataset. The material from the prospective study consisted of cDNA or gDNA derived from T cells, B-cell-depleted T cells, or PBMCs. Nearly every sample came with metadata listing a de-identified subject ID, COVID-19 status, age in years and sex. A freely available public database, intended as a resource for researchers studying the immune response to SARS-CoV-2, is where the repertoires were released.

TCRbeta CDR3 regions were amplified from genomic DNA by means of the immunoSEQ Assay, a bias-controlled multiplex PCR. The study's processing was this. The number of nucleated cells in each sample was estimated from the amplification of reference gene primers within the assay. To quantify the absolute abundance of each unique TCRbeta CDR3 rearrangement, sequence reads were collapsed and filtered. For each sample, productive Simpson clonality was calculated by taking the square root of Simpson's diversity index across productive rearrangements. The table comes from immuneACCESS by way of TCRdb, which keeps in-frame sequences with V and J called. Part of the clones is missing from these tables; in studies checked, under half for an unresolved V gene and the rest for unknown reasons. V and J calls and clone size are copied from that table; D and trimming were computed from the DNA. The sample includes 150,000 to 200,000 clones, with roughly 82% observed a single time. The ten largest make up 7.8% of the sample.

The CDR1 and CDR2 encoded by the germline V gene are SGHTA and FQGNSA. Ends trimmed: V by 5 bases, J by 3 bases; bases unmatched to a gene: 6. The CDR3, from cysteine to phenylalanine, totals 15 residues. CDR3 DNA only is kept here, 45 bases in frame from base 1. This clone showed up just a few times. Its antigen is unknown. No base qualities exist here, and no much larger clone lies one base off it. Other nucleotide sequences from this sample produce the same CDR3. In Seattle, one collaborating source enrolled patients while the infection was active and tracked those patients longitudinally over the course of disease. The collaborating institutions used their own protocols to collect whole blood in K2EDTA tubes. For TCRbeta analysis, collaborator samples were shipped as frozen whole blood, as isolated PBMCs, or as DNA extracted from either sample type. General study outcomes and caveats: The amount of clinical and demographic metadata varied by source and participant and was provided uncurated.

This chain joins TRBV7-2 to TRBJ2-7, with 11 middle bases fitting TRBD2. The sequence came from a woman aged 55-70 years with COVID-19, enrolled during active disease. Sequencing was done on a sample of peripheral blood. The nucleotide sequence reads as follows: TGTGCCAGCAGCCTGGGACTAGCGGAAGTCTACGAGCAGTACTTC. Its product reads: CASSLGLAEVYEQYF. With the rest looked up from the reference TRBV7-2 and TRBJ2-7 genes rather than sequenced, the full variable domain is GAGVSQSPSNKVTEKGKDVELRCDPISGHTALYWYRQSLGQGLEFLIYFQGNSAPDKSGLPSDRFSAERTGGSVSTLTIQRTQQEDSAVYLCASSLGLAEVYEQYFGPGTRLTVT.